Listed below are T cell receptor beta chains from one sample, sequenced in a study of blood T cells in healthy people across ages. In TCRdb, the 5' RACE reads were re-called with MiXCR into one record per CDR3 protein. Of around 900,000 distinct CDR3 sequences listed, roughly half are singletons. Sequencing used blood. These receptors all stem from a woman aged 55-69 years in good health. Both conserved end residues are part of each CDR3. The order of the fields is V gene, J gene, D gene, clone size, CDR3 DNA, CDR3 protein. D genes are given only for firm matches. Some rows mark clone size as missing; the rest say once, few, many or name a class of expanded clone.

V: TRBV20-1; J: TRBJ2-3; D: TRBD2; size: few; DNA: TGCAGTGCTAGAAATAGCGGGAGAGGAGATACGCAGTATTTT; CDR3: CSARNSGRGDTQYF
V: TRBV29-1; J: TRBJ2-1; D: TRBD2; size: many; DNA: TGCAGCGTGGCAACTAGCGGGAGCGCAAATGAGCAGTTCTTC; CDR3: CSVATSGSANEQFF
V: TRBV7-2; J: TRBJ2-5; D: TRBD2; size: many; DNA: TGTGCCAGCAGCCCCCTAGGACTAGCGCAAGAGACCCAGTACTTC; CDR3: CASSPLGLAQETQYF
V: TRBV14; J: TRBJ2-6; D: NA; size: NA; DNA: TGTGCCAGCAGTACCCCCCTTGGGGCCAACGTCCTGACTTTC; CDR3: CASSTPLGANVLTF
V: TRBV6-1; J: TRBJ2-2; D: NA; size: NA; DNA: TGTGCCACCTTGCAGGGTACGAACACCGGGGAGCTGTTTTTT; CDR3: CATLQGTNTGELFF
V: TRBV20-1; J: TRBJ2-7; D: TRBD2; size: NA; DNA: TGCAGTGCTAACCCGGGACTAGCGGGGCGCGAGCAGTACTTC; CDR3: CSANPGLAGREQYF
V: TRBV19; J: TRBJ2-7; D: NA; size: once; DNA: TGTGCCAGTAAAACATTGGGCGAGCAGTACTTC; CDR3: CASKTLGEQYF
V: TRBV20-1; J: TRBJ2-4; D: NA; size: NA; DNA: TGCAGTGCTATTAGCGGTTTAGCCAAAAACATTCAGTACTTC; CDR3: CSAISGLAKNIQYF
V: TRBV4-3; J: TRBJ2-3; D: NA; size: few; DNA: TGCGCCAGCAGCCAAGATCAAAGATGGGGCACAGATACGCAGTATTTT; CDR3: CASSQDQRWGTDTQYF
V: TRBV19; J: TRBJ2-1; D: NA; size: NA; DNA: TGTGCCAGCTTAGGGCCCGGCGGTGAGCAGTTCTTC; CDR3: CASLGPGGEQFF
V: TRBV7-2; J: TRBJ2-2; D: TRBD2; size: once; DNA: TGTGCCAGCAGCTTAATAGCGGGAGTATATACCGGGGAGCTGTTTTTT; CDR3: CASSLIAGVYTGELFF
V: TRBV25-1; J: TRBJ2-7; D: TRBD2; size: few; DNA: TGTGCCAGCAGTGAATTATCACCTAGCGGGAGTATCACGGCCTACGAGCAGTACTTC; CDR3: CASSELSPSGSITAYEQYF
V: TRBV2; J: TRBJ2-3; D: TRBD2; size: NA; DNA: TGTGCCAGCACCCAACTAGCGGGAGTTACAGATACGCAGTATTTT; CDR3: CASTQLAGVTDTQYF
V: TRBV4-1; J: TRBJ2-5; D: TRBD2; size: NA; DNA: TGCGCCAGCAGCCAAGGGGGACTAAAAAGCGGCCAAGAGACCCAGTACTTC; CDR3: CASSQGGLKSGQETQYF
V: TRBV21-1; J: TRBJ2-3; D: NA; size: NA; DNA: TGTGCCACCCAGAAGAGCGGGGGGGATAGCACAGATACGCAGTATTTT; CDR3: CATQKSGGDSTDTQYF
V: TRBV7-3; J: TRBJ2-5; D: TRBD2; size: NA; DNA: TGTGCCAGCAGCATAGGGACTAGCGGGTATGAGACCCAGTACTTC; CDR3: CASSIGTSGYETQYF
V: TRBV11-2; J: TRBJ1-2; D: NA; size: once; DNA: TGTGCCAGCAGCTTATCTACAGGCGGGTCGTACTATGGCTACACCTTC; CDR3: CASSLSTGGSYYGYTF
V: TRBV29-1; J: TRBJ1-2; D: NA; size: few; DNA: TGCAGCGCTGGGACGGACTGTGGCTACACCTTC; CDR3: CSAGTDCGYTF
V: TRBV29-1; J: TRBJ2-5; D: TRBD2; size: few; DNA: TGCAGCACACTCGGTGGGCTAGCGGGAGGAGAGACCCAGTACTTC; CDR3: CSTLGGLAGGETQYF
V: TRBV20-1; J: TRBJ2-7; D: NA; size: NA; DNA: TGCAGTGCTGGATCGGGACTGTCTAGCTCCTACGAGCAGTACTTC; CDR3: CSAGSGLSSSYEQYF
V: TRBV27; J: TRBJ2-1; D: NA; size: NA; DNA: TGTGCCAGCAGTTTAACAGCGGGTCTTCTCCATGAGCAGTTCTTC; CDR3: CASSLTAGLLHEQFF
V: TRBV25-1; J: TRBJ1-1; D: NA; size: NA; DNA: TGTGCCAGCAGTGAATTCCGAACACTGAACACTGAAGCTTTCTTT; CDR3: CASSEFRTLNTEAFF
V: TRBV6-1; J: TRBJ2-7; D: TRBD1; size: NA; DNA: TGTGCCAGCAGGGAAGCCCCAGGACAGGTCTACGAGCAGTACTTC; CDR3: CASREAPGQVYEQYF
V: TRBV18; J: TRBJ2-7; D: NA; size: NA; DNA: TGTGCCAGCTCACCCGGGTTATCTAACTACGAGCAGTACTTC; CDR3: CASSPGLSNYEQYF
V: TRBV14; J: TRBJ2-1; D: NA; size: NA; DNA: TGTGCCAGCAGCCAAGTGCAGGTGCAGTTCTTC; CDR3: CASSQVQVQFF
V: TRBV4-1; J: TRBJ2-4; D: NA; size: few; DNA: TGCGCCAGCAGCCTTACCGACGGGGCACAAAACATTCAGTACTTC; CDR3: CASSLTDGAQNIQYF
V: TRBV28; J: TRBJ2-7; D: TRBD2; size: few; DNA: TGTGCCAGCAGCAGGGTAGGGACTAGCGGGAATGGAAGGAACTACGAGCAGTACTTC; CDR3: CASSRVGTSGNGRNYEQYF
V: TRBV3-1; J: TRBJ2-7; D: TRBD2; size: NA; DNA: TGTGCCAGCAGCTACCCTAGCGGGAGTTTTGGTTACGAGCAGTACTTC; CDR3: CASSYPSGSFGYEQYF
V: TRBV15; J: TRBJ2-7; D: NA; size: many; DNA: TGTGCCACCAGCAGAGATGGCTACGAGCAGTACTTC; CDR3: CATSRDGYEQYF
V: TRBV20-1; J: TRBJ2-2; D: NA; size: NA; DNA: TGCAGTGCTATTCCACTGAACACCGGGGAGCTGTTTTTT; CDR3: CSAIPLNTGELFF
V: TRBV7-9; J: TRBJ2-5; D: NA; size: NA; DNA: TGTGCCAGCAGCCTACTACCCGGTCGACAAGAGACCCAGTACTTC; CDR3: CASSLLPGRQETQYF
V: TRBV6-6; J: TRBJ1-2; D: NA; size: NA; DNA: TGTGCCAGCAGTGGGTCAGGATCGACCTATGGCTACACCTTC; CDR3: CASSGSGSTYGYTF
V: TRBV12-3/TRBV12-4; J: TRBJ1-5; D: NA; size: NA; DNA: TGTGCCAGCAGTTCCCGGGACCAGGTCAATCAGCCCCAGCATTTT; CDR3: CASSSRDQVNQPQHF
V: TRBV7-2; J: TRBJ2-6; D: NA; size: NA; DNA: TGTGCCAGCAGCTTCGGCAGGGGGGCCAACGTCCTGACTTTC; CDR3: CASSFGRGANVLTF
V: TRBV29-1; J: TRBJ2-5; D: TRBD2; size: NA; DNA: TGCAGCGTTCGACCGGGAGGACAAGAGACCCAGTACTTC; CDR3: CSVRPGGQETQYF